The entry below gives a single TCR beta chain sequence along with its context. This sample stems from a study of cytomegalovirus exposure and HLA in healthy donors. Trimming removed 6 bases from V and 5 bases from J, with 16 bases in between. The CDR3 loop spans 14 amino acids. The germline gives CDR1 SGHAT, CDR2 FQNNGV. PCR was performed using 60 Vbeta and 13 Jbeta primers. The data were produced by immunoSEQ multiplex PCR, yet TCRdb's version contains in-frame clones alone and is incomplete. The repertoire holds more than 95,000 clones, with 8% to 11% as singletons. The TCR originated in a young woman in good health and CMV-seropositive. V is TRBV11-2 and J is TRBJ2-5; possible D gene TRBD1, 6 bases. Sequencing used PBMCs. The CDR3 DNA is TGTGCCAGCAGTTTGTCACAGGGTGGTGAGACCCAGTACTTC. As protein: CASSLSQGGETQYF.